The source of this TCR beta chain is a study of regulatory T cells in long-lasting Graves disease (dated by TCRdb to the early 2020s). Background on the whole study: Persistent Graves' disease was defined as antithyroid drug treatment for over 5 years with persistently positive TSH receptor autoantibodies. Patients with persistent Graves' disease were compared with patients with newly diagnosed Graves' disease using TCR sequencing and RNA sequencing of peripheral blood. The study was conducted in China and was registered as a clinical trial. TCR sequencing covered some 13 persistent and approximately 20 newly diagnosed Graves' disease patients, around 33 samples in total. Antithyroid drugs had been taken for approximately 10 years on average by persistent Graves' disease patients in the clinical cohort. Results and caveats for the whole study, not just this receptor: A larger number of public clonotypes was shared among persistent patients (2,741) than among newly diagnosed patients (around 870). The study examined only peripheral blood because the primary lesion, thyroid tissue, could not be accessed. TRBV28, TRBJ1-2 and TRBJ2-5 were preferentially used in persistent disease, while TRBV20-1 and TRBJ2-1 were favored in newly diagnosed disease. Compared with newly diagnosed patients, patients with persistent Graves' disease had lower TCR Shannon entropy and fewer highly expanded clones, which suggests clonal expansion. Sequencing and analysis were restricted to the TCR beta chain. The authors noted that the small sample size was a limitation that may lower accuracy.

Spanning cysteine to phenylalanine, the CDR3 consists of 12 amino acids. CDR3 DNA only is kept here, 36 bases in frame from base 1. CDR1 and CDR2 (DFQATT, SNEGSKA) derive from the germline V gene (reference sequence). The sample's time point label, in plain terms: persistent/refractory GD, antithyroid drugs over 5 years with positive TRAb. For both TCR sequencing and RNA sequencing, RNA was extracted from PBMCs using TRIzol. The diagnosis of Graves' disease was made according to American Thyroid Association guidelines. Patients for the study were recruited at an endocrinology department in Xi'an, China. From each patient, around 9 milliliters of peripheral blood was collected into an EDTA anticoagulant tube. Ficoll Paque Plus density gradient separation was used to isolate PBMCs, and no further T cell sorting was done. An Agilent 2100 Bioanalyzer and agarose gel were used to assess RNA quality, and a NanoDrop 2000 was used to measure RNA concentration.

Library preparation used multiplex PCR. TCRdb lists the instrument as Illumina HiSeq 4000. TCR beta libraries were built with iRepertoire HTBI primers and Arm-PCR amplification of CDR3 regions. Before sequencing, the PCR products underwent gel purification. Turning to the authors' computational methods: Across samples, roughly 60 TRBV and 13 to 15 TRBJ segments were identified and used for gene usage analysis of CDR3 amino acid clonotypes. Filtered high-quality paired reads were merged into contigs using COPE and FqMerger. BLAST was used to align contigs to the IMGT TRBV, TRBD and TRBJ reference genes, and CDR3 was defined following IMGT. Clonotypes above 0.1% frequency were classified as highly expanded clones. Shannon entropy served as the measure of repertoire diversity, while the Gini coefficient captured V-J evenness. A clonotype was considered public if more than one individual shared it. TCRdb took the public reads, trimmed them with fastp at Q25, ran MiXCR for clone calling and kept in-frame beta chains. Rows with one shared CDR3 protein collapse into an entry with the most common genes and DNA. The authors' filters were not applied to this entry. Present in this sample are 350,000 to 500,000 distinct CDR3 sequences, 21% of which were seen just once. The top ten hold more than 13% of the sample.

As to this clonotype: Its binding antigen is unknown. At one boundary the junction diverges from the germline segment, which might be a read error.

The specimen was peripheral blood mononuclear cells (PBMCs), collected when the disease was refractory, from a patient treated with antithyroid drugs. The chain employs TRBV20-1 and TRBJ1-5, with the D gene too uncertain to name. The clonotype comes from a female donor with Graves disease. The CDR3 region reads CSARASNQPQRF. The DNA is TGCAGTGCTAGAGCCAGCAATCAGCCCCAGCGTTTT.